A selection of T cell receptor beta chains follows, all from one sample in a study of shared clonotypes between healthy human individuals. Using immunoSEQ multiplex PCR, the repertoire was profiled, and TCRdb retains in-frame clones only, with some absent. The sample has more than 2 million clones; roughly 95% are singletons. Specimen: naive CD4+ T cells sorted from blood. The receptors were gathered from a man aged 18 to 30 in good health. CDR3s leave out the opening cysteine and the closing phenylalanine or tryptophan. A D gene is named only where the DNA matches it firmly.

V gene	J gene	D gene	CDR3 protein
TRBV20-1	TRBJ1-1	.	SAPGNTEAF
TRBV12-5	TRBJ1-3	.	ASGSSSGNTIY
TRBV13	TRBJ1-6	.	ASSLVDGGPLH
TRBV10-3	TRBJ2-1	TRBD1	AISESGQGVQQF
TRBV30	TRBJ1-5	TRBD1	AWRGDRENQPQH
TRBV5-8	TRBJ1-2	.	ASSLNGYT
TRBV4-1	TRBJ1-1	.	ASSHVGNLGAF
TRBV19	TRBJ1-6	TRBD1	ASSTGQGYSPLH
TRBV19	TRBJ2-7	TRBD1	ASRMTGLSYEQY
TRBV6-6	TRBJ2-2	TRBD1	ASSYLQGTGELF
TRBV28	TRBJ2-7	.	ASSPPSPGFPPEQY
TRBV30	TRBJ1-5	.	AWTPGGGAGLGPQH
TRBV12-2	TRBJ2-7	.	ASRLGNSGTALYEQY
TRBV30	TRBJ1-2	.	AWKAWGRNYGYT
TRBV18	TRBJ1-1	.	ASSGVIGQGNTEAF
TRBV2	TRBJ1-2	.	ASSVGSYGYT
TRBV4-3	TRBJ1-5	.	ASSQDHRVPSQPQH
TRBV10-3	TRBJ2-7	TRBD1	AIGQVLYEQY
TRBV18	TRBJ1-6	.	ASSLGGSYNSPLH
TRBV7-2	TRBJ1-1	.	ASSPPGGNTEAF
TRBV28	TRBJ1-2	.	ASMAGGYT
TRBV18	TRBJ1-2	TRBD1	ASSSTTGGGVYGYT
TRBV6-5	TRBJ1-5	.	ASSTNNGGQPQH
TRBV2	TRBJ2-1	.	ASSGTTNEQF
TRBV11-1	TRBJ1-2	.	ASSLPGINYGYT
TRBV6-5	TRBJ2-5	.	AIGRAQETQY
TRBV11-2	TRBJ2-3	.	ASSLRGTLPDTQY
TRBV18	TRBJ2-2	.	ASSPAPPGELF
TRBV6-6	TRBJ2-7	.	ASSLGGGTTYEQY
TRBV7-2	TRBJ1-5	.	ASSLSVNQPQH
TRBV6-6	TRBJ2-7	.	ASRLRVGFSYEQY
TRBV6-1	TRBJ2-7	TRBD1	ASSDQGAYEQY
TRBV27	TRBJ2-3	TRBD2	ASSSGGRADTQY
TRBV5-1	TRBJ1-4	TRBD1	ASSRDRGNEKLF
TRBV30	TRBJ2-7	TRBD1	AWSPWGQGVYEQY
TRBV11-2	TRBJ2-1	TRBD2	ASSSGWRGREYNEQF
TRBV19	TRBJ2-1	TRBD1	ASSIFHKGTGNNEQF
TRBV27	TRBJ1-6	.	ASSLRSSSYNSPLH
TRBV7-9	TRBJ2-7	TRBD1	ASSFTGAPGEQY
TRBV5-5	TRBJ1-2	TRBD1	ASSLEDRDMGGYT
TRBV7-2	TRBJ2-7	.	ASSLSGVSSYEQY
TRBV25-1	TRBJ2-1	.	ASSEPPGREQF
TRBV19	TRBJ1-1	.	ASSRPGVFTEAF
TRBV5-1	TRBJ1-3	.	ASSLDPGYSGNTIY
TRBV15	TRBJ1-6	.	ATSTSRRQLNYNSPLH
TRBV2	TRBJ2-7	TRBD1	ASSNRLFGQGFFHEQY
TRBV18	TRBJ1-1	TRBD1	ASSPGDRVTEAF
TRBV2	TRBJ1-6	.	ASSGTNSPLH
TRBV5-1	TRBJ2-2	TRBD2	ASSLKLAGGAGELF
TRBV18	TRBJ2-7	TRBD1	ASSPFQGDLEQY
TRBV6-5	TRBJ2-7	.	ATQRSYEQY
TRBV4-1	TRBJ1-5	.	ASSQVEGDLQPQH
TRBV4-1	TRBJ2-2	.	ASSQENVGGPNTGELF
TRBV30	TRBJ2-3	.	AWSVWADSQY
TRBV5-4	TRBJ2-3	.	ASSLSGGRGSTDTQY